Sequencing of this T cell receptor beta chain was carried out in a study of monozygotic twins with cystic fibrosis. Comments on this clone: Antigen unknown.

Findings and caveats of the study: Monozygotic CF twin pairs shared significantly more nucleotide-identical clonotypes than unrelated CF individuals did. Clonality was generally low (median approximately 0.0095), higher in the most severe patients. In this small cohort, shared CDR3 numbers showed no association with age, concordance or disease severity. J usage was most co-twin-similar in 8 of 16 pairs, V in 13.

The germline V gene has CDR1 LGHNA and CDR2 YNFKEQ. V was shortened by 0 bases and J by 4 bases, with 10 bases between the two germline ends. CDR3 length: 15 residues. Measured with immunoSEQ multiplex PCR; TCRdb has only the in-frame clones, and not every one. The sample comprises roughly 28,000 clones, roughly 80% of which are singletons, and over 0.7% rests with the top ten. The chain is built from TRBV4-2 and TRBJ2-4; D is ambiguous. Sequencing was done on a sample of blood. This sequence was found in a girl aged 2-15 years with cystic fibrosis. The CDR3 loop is CASSQEVVRKNIQYF. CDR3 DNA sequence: TGTGCCAGCAGCCAAGAAGTAGTTAGGAAAAACATTCAGTACTTC.